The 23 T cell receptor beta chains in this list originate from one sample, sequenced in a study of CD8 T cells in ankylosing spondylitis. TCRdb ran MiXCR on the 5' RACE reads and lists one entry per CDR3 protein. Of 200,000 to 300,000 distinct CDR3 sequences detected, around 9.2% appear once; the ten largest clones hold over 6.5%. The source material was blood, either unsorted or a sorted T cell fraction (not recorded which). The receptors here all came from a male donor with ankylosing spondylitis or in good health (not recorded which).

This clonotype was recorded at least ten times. Here the CDR3 DNA reads TGCGCCAGCAGCCAAAGCCCAAGCACTGAAGCTTTCTTT. Its protein product is CASSQSPSTEAFF. The chain joins TRBV4-1 to TRBJ1-1; D is ambiguous. Germline CDR1 MGHRA, CDR2 YSYEKL. The V end lost 2 bases, the J end lost 4 bases, and 8 bases lay between the germline ends. The CDR3 is 13 residues long.

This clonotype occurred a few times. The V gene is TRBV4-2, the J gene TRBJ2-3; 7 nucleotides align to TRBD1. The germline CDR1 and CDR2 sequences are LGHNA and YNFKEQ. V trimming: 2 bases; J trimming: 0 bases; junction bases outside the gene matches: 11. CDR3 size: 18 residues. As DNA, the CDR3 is TGTGCCAGCAGCCAAAAAGTGGGACAGATAACTAGCACAGATACGCAGTATTTT. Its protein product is CASSQKVGQITSTDTQYF.

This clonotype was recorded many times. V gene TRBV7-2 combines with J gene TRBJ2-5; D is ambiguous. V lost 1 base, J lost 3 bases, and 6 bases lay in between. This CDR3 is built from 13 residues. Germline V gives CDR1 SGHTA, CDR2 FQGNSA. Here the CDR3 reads CASSLVYEETQYF. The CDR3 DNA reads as TGTGCCAGCAGCTTAGTGTATGAAGAGACCCAGTACTTC.

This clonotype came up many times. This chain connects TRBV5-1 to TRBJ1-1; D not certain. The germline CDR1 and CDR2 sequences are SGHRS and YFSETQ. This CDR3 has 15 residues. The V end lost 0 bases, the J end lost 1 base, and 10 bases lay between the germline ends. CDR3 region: CASSLVEGRNTEAFF. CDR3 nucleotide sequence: TGCGCCAGCAGCTTGGTGGAAGGGAGGAACACTGAAGCTTTCTTT.

The CDR3 loop is CASSLGVGQGYEQYF. The CDR3 DNA is TGCGCCAGCAGCTTGGGTGTGGGACAGGGCTACGAGCAGTACTTC. This chain uses TRBV5-1 with TRBJ2-7, with 9 bases lining up with TRBD1. Trimming took 0 bases from V and 3 from J; bases not matched to a gene: 4. The germline V gene encodes CDR1 SGHRS and CDR2 YFSETQ. The CDR3 length is 15 residues.

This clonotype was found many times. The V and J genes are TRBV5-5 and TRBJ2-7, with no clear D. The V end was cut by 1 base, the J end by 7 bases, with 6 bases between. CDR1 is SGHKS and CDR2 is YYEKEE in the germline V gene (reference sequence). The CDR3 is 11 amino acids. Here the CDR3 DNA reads TGTGCCAGCAGCTTGCGGTGGGAGCAGTACTTC. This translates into CASSLRWEQYF. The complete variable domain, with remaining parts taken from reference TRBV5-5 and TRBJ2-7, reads DAGVTQSPTHLIKTRGQQVTLRCSPISGHKSVSWYQQVLGQGPQFIFQYYEKEERGRGNFPDRFSARQFPNYSSELNVNALLLGDSALYLCASSLRWEQYFGPGTRLTVT.

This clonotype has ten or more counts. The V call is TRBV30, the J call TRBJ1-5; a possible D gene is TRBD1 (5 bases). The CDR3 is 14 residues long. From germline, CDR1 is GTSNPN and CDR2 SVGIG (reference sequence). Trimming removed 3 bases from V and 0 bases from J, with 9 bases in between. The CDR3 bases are TGTGCCTGGAGGGGGGGGGGTAGCAATCAGCCCCAGCATTTT. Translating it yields CAWRGGGSNQPQHF.

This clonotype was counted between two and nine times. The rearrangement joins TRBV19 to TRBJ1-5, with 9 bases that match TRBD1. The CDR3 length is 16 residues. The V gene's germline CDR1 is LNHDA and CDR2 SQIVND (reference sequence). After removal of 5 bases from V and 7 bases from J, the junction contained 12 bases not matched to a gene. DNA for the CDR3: TGTGCCAGTAGTCTACTCCCGGGACAGGGTGGCCAGCCCCAGCATTTT. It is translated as CASSLLPGQGGQPQHF. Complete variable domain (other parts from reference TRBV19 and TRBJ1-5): DGGITQSPKYLFRKEGQNVTLSCEQNLNHDAMYWYRQDPGQGLRLIYYSQIVNDFQKGDIAEGYSVSREKKESFPLTVTSAQKNPTAFYLCASSLLPGQGGQPQHFGDGTRLSIL.

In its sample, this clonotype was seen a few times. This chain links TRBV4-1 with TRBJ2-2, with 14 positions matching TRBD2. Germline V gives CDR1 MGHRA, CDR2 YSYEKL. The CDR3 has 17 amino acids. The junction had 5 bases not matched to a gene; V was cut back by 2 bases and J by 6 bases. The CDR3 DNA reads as TGCGCCAGCAGCCAACGCCAGACTAGCGGGAGGGCCGGGGAGCTGTTTTTT. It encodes CASSQRQTSGRAGELFF.

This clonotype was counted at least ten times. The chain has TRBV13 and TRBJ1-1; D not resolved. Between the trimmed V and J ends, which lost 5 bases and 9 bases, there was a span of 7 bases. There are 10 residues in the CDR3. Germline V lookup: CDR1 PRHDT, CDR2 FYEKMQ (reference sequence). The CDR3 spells CASSTHKAFF. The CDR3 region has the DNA TGTGCCAGCAGCACTCACAAAGCTTTCTTT.

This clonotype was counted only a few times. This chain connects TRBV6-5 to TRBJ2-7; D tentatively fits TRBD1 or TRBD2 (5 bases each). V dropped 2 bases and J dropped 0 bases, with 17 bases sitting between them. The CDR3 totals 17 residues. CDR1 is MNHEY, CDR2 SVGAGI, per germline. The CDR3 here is CASSYQPGLDNSYEQYF. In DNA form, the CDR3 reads TGTGCCAGCAGTTACCAACCGGGGCTAGATAACTCCTACGAGCAGTACTTC.

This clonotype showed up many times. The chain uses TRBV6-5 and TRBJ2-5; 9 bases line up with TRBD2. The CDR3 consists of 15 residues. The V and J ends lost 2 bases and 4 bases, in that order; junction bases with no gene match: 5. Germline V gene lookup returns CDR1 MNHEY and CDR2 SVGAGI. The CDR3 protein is CASSYGISGRETQYF. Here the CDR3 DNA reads TGTGCCAGCAGTTACGGTATTAGCGGGAGAGAGACCCAGTACTTC.

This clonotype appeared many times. The CDR3 DNA is TGTGCCAGCTCACCACCTTGGGATAGAGAGACCCAGTACTTC. It codes for CASSPPWDRETQYF. V gene TRBV18 combines with J gene TRBJ2-5; no reliable D call. The V gene's germline CDR1 is KGHSH and CDR2 LQKENI. The CDR3 length is 14 residues. V lost 0 bases and J lost 4, with 9 bases in between.

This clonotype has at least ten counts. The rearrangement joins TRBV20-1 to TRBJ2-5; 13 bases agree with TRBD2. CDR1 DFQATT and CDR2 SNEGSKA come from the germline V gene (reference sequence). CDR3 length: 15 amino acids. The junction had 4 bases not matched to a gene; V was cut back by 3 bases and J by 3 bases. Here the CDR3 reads CSASPGTSGKETQYF. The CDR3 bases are TGCAGTGCTAGTCCCGGGACTAGCGGGAAAGAGACCCAGTACTTC.

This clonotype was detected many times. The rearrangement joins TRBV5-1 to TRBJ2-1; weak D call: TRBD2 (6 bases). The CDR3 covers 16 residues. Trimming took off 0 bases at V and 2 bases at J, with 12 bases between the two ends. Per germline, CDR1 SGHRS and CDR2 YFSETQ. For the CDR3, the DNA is TGCGCCAGCAGCTTGGAAGTAGCGGCTACCTACAATGAGCAGTTCTTC. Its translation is CASSLEVAATYNEQFF.

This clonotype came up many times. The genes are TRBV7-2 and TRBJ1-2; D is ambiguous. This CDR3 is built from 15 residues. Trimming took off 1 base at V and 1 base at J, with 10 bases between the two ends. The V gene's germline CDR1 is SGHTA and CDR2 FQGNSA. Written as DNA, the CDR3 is TGTGCCAGCAGCTTAGGTGGTGAGGGTAACTATGGCTACACCTTC. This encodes CASSLGGEGNYGYTF.

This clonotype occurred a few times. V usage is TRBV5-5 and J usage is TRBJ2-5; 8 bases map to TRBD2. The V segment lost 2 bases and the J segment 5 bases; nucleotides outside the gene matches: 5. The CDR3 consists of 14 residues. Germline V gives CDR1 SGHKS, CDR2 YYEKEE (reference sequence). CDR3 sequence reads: CASSLAGVLETQYF. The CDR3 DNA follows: TGTGCCAGCAGCTTAGCGGGAGTATTGGAGACCCAGTACTTC.

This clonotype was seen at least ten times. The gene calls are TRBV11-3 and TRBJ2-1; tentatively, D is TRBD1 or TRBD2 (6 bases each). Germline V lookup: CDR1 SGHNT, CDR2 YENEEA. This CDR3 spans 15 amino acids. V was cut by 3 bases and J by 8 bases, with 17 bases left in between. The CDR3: CASSLGALRRDEQFF. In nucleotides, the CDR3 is TGTGCCAGCAGCTTGGGGGCTCTCCGGAGGGATGAGCAGTTCTTC.

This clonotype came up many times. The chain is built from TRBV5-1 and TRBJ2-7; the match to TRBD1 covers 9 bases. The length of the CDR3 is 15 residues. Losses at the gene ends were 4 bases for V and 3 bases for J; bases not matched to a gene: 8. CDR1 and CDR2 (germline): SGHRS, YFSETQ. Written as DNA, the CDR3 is TGCGCCAGCAGCCCACAGCCGGGACAGGGCTACGAGCAGTACTTC. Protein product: CASSPQPGQGYEQYF.

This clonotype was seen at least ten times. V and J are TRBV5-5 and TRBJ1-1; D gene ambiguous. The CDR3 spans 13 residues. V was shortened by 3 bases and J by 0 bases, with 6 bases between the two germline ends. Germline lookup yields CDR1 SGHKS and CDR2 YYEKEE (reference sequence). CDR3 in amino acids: CASSWRVNTEAFF. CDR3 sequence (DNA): TGTGCCAGCAGCTGGAGGGTGAACACTGAAGCTTTCTTT.

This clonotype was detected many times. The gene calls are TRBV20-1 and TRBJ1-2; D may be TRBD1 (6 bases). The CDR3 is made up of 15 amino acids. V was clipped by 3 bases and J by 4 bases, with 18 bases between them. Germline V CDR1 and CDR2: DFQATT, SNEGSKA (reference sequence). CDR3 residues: CSASPPGHTTYGYTF. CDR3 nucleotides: TGCAGTGCTAGTCCCCCGGGACATACAACCTATGGCTACACCTTC.

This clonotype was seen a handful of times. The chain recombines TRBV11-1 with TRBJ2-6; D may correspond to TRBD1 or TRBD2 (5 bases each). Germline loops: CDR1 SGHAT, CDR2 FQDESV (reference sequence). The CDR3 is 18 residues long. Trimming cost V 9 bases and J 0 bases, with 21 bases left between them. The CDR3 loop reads CARGPGDVLLSGANVLTF. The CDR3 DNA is TGTGCCAGGGGACCCGGGGACGTACTTCTCTCTGGGGCCAACGTCCTGACTTTC.

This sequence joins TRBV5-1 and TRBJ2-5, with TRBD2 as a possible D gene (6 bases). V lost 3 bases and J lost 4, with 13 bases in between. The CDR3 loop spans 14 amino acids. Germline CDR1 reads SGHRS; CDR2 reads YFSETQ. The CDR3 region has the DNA TGCGCCAGCAGCTCGGGACGGGGAGGAGAGACCCAGTACTTC. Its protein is CASSSGRGGETQYF. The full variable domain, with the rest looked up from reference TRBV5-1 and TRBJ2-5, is KAGVTQTPRYLIKTRGQQVTLSCSPISGHRSVSWYQQTPGQGLQFLFEYFSETQRNKGNFPGRFSGRQFSNSRSEMNVSTLELGDSALYLCASSSGRGGETQYFGPGTRLLVL.